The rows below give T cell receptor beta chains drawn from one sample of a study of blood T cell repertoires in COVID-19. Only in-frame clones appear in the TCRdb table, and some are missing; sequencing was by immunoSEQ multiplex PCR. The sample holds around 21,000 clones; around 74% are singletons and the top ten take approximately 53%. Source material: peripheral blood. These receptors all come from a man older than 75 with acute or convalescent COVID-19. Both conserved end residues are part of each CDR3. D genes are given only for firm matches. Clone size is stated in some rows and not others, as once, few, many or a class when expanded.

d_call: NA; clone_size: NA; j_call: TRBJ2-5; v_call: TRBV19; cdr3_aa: CASSIFSRETQYF; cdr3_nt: TGTGCCAGTAGTATATTTTCCCGGGAGACCCAGTACTTC
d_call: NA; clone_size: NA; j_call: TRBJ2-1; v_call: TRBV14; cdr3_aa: CASSQRQGPEQFF; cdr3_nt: TGTGCCAGCAGCCAAAGGCAGGGGCCTGAGCAGTTCTTC
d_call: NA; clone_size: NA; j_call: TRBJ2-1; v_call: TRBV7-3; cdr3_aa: CASSASGGSSYNEQFF; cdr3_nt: TGTGCCAGCAGCGCAAGTGGGGGGAGCTCCTACAATGAGCAGTTCTTC
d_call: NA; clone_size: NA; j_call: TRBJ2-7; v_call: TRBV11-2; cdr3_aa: CASSLGGGEQYF; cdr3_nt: TGTGCCAGCAGCTTAGGAGGCGGGGAGCAGTACTTC
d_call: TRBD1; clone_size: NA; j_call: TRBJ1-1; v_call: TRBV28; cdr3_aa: CASSPGQVRAFF; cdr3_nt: TGTGCCAGCAGCCCGGGACAGGTGAGGGCTTTCTTT
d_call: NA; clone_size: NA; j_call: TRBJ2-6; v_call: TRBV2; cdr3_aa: CASMFRTGVSGANVLTF; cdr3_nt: TGTGCCAGCATGTTTAGAACGGGAGTGTCTGGGGCCAACGTCCTGACTTTC
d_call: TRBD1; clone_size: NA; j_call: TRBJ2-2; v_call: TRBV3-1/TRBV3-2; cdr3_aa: CASSRTGNPGELFF; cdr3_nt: TGTGCCAGCAGCCGGACAGGGAATCCCGGGGAGCTGTTTTTT
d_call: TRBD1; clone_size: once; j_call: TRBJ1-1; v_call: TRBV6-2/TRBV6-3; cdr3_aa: CASSYSPDRPNTEAFF; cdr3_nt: TGTGCCAGCAGTTACTCTCCGGACAGGCCGAACACTGAAGCTTTCTTT
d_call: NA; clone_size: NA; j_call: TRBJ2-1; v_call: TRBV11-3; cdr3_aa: CASSLGGGAGRHNEQFF; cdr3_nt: TGTGCCAGCAGCTTAGGAGGGGGAGCGGGAAGGCACAATGAGCAGTTCTTC
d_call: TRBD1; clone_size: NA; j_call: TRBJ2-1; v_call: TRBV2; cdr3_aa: CASRQGQGNNEQFF; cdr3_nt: TGTGCCAGCAGGCAGGGACAGGGAAACAATGAGCAGTTCTTC